These T cell receptor beta chains were read from a single sample in a study of blood T cells in healthy people across ages. TCRdb called the 5' RACE reads again in MiXCR, with one record for every CDR3 protein. Among about 1 million distinct CDR3 sequences listed, around 45% were seen once. Sequencing used blood. The receptors derive from a woman aged 55-70 years in good health. CDR3s include the opening cysteine and the closing phenylalanine or tryptophan.

J	V	CDR3
TRBJ2-1	TRBV29-1	CSVVLGGRGPFF
TRBJ1-2	TRBV15	CATSRGLNYGYTF
TRBJ2-6	TRBV5-4	CASSPKGPANVLTF
.	TRBV29-1	CSVQGDYGEQYF
TRBJ2-5	TRBV4-1	CASSQDGVARRAETQYF
TRBJ1-1	TRBV4-2	CASSQRGVNTEAFF
TRBJ2-7	TRBV5-1	CASSLGYGLADSYEQYF
TRBJ1-2	TRBV7-2	CASSFRQGGYGYTF
TRBJ1-1	TRBV12-3/TRBV12-4	CASSLKGSTEAFF
TRBJ2-7	TRBV28	CASSLGPSEQYF
TRBJ2-1	TRBV14	CASSQQFRSSYNEQFF
TRBJ1-4	TRBV6-2/TRBV6-3	CASSLDWEKLFF
TRBJ2-7	TRBV5-1	CASRIGGAATYEQYF
TRBJ2-7	TRBV10-3	CATGQDYEQYF
TRBJ2-3	TRBV7-9	CASSERVDSGSLGTQYF
TRBJ2-7	TRBV20-1	CSAPTGTGPYEQYF
TRBJ2-5	TRBV11-2	CASSLGPRLETQYF
TRBJ1-2	TRBV20-1	CSAREGNYGYTF
TRBJ2-5	TRBV10-1	CAGSDIARGQETQYF
TRBJ2-5	TRBV20-1	CSASVGTFQETQYF
TRBJ2-6	TRBV7-9	CASSLGGVGALGANVLTF
TRBJ2-3	TRBV28	CASSASGSGTDTQYF
TRBJ1-3	TRBV7-9	CASSLRAPWDSGNTIYF
TRBJ2-3	TRBV10-3	CAISPGPRGPDTQYF
TRBJ2-5	TRBV20-1	CSASQPSRGSSQYF
TRBJ2-7	TRBV9	CASSGGPAGLAGKIRGDELYF
TRBJ2-7	TRBV7-9	CASSGGTGPYEQYF
TRBJ1-5	TRBV12-3/TRBV12-4	CASRASTGINQPQHF
TRBJ2-7	TRBV15	CATSRDQVYEQYF
TRBJ2-1	TRBV5-1	CASSVSGRDPYNEQFF
.	TRBV20-1	CSARDEFGGYYEQYF
TRBJ2-3	TRBV11-2	CASSDSRGTDTQYF
TRBJ1-2	TRBV29-1	CSVGGGLEGYTF
TRBJ2-3	TRBV28	CASSLGTGGADTQYF
TRBJ2-4	TRBV3-1	CASGLREGQNIQYF
TRBJ2-7	TRBV10-3	CAISERQGIIEQYF
TRBJ2-7	TRBV4-3	CASSQDTDYEQYF
TRBJ2-7	TRBV20-1	CSARDLLAGVVYEQYF
TRBJ2-2	TRBV5-6	CASSFPETGELFF
TRBJ2-1	TRBV14	CASSQGGSSVWFF
TRBJ2-4	TRBV3-1	CASSRDRVLGKNIQYF
TRBJ2-6	TRBV9	CASSVNRETSGANVLTF
TRBJ2-5	TRBV6-6	CASSYSNRLGQYF
TRBJ2-1	TRBV29-1	CSVEKVDEQFF
TRBJ2-1	TRBV4-2	CVSSQGTANNEQFF
TRBJ2-3	TRBV9	CASSVSLGTDTQYF
TRBJ2-3	TRBV15	CATSPTSGSLDTHYF
TRBJ2-7	TRBV18	CASSLEREWGYEQYF
TRBJ2-3	TRBV28	CASSAGTSSTDTQYF
TRBJ2-1	TRBV24-1	CATSDPTGFYNEQFF
TRBJ2-5	TRBV9	CASSGDTQETQYF
TRBJ1-2	TRBV7-2	CASNEDGANYGYTF
TRBJ1-5	TRBV28	CASSFVQGTQPQHF
TRBJ2-1	TRBV15	CATSRARGACNEQFF
TRBJ2-7	TRBV29-1	CSIAPTGGEREQYF
TRBJ2-5	TRBV29-1	CSANLSGRLEQYF
TRBJ2-1	TRBV7-9	CASSSAQGDDNEQFF